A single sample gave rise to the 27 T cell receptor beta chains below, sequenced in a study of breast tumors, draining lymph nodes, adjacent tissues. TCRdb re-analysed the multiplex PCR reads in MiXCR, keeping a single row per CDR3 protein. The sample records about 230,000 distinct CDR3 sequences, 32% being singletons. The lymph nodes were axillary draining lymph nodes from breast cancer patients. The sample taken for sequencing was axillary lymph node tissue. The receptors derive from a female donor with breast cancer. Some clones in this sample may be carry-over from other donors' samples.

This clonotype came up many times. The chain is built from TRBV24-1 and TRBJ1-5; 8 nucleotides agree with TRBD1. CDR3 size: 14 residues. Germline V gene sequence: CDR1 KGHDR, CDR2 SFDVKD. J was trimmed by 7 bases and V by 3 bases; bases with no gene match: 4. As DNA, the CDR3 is TGTGCCACCAGTGATACAGGGGGAGGCCAGCCCCAGCATTTT. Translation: CATSDTGGGQPQHF.

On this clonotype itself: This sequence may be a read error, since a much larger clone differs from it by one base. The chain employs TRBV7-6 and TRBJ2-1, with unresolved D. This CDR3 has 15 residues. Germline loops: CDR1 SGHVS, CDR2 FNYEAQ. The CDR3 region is CASSLGKPIYNEQLF. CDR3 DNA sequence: TGTGCCAGCAGCCTGGGAAAGCCCATTTACAATGAGCAGCTCTTC.

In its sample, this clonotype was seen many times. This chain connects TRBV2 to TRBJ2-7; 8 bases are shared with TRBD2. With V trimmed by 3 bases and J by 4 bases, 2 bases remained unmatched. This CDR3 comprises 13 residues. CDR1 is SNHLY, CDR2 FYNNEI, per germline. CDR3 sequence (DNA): TGTGCCAGCAGTGACGGGAGGGGATACGAGCAGTACTTC. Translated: CASSDGRGYEQYF.

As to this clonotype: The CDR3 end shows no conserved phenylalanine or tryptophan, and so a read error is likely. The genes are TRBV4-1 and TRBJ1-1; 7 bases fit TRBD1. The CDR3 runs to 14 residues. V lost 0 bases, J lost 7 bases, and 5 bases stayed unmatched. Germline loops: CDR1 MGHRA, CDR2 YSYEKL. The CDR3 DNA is TGCGCCAGCAGCCAAGAGGGACAGCGTGGTGAAGCTTTCCTT. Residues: CASSQEGQRGEAFL.

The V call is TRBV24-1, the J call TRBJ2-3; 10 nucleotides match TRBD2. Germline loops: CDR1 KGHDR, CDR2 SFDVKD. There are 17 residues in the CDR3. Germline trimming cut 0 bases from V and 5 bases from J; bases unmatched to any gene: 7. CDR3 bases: TGTGCCACCAGTGATTTGGGGCTAGCGGGAGCCAAAGATACGCAGTATTTT. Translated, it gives CATSDLGLAGAKDTQYF.

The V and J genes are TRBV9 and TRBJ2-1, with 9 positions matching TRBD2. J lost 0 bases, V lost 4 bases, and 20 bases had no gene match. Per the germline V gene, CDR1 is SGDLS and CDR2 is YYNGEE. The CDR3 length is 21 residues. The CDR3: CASSQDNCWTSVIGSYNEQFF. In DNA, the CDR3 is TGTGCCAGCAGCCAAGACAATTGTTGGACTAGCGTCATCGGCTCCTACAATGAGCAGTTCTTC. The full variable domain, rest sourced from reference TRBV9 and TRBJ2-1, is DSGVTQTPKHLITATGQRVTLRCSPRSGDLSVYWYQQSLDQGLQFLIQYYNGEERAKGNILERFSAQQFPDLHSELNLSSLELGDSALYFCASSQDNCWTSVIGSYNEQFFGPGTRLTVL.

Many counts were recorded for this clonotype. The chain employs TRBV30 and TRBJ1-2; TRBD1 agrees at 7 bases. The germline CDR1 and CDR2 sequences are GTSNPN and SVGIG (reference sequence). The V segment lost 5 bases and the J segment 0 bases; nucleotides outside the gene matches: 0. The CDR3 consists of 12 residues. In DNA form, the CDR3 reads TGTGCCTGGGACAGGGCTAACTATGGCTACACCTTC. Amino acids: CAWDRANYGYTF.

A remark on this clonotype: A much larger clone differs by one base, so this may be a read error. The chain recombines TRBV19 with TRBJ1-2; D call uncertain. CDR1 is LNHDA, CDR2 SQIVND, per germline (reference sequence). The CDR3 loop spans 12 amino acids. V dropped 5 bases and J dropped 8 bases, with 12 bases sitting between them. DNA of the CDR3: TGTGCCAGTAGTGTCGACGCCTTGGGCTACACCTTC. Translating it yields CASSVDALGYTF.

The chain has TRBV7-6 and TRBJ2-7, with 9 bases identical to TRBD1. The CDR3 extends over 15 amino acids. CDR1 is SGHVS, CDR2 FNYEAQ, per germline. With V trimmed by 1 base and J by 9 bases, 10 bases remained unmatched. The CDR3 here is CASSLGGTGIGGQYF. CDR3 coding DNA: TGTGCCAGCAGCTTAGGCGGGACAGGGATCGGCGGGCAGTACTTC.

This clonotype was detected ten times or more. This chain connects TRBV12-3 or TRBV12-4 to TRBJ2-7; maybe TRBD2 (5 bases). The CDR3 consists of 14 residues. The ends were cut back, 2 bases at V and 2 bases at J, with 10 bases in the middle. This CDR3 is CASSLLGRTYEQYF. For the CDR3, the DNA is TGTGCCAGCAGTTTATTGGGGAGAACCTACGAGCAGTACTTC.

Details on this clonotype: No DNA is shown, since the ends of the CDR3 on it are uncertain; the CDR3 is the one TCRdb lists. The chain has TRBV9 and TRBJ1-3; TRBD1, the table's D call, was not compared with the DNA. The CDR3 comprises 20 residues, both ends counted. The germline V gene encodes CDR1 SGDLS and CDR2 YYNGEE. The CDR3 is CASSVAFGGEQYFGPGTIYF.

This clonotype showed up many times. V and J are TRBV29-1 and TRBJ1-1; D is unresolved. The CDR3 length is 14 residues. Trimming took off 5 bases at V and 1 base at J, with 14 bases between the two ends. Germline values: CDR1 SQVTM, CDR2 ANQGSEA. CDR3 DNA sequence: TGCAGCGTTAGGTTGAGCCCGACGAACACTGAAGCTTTCTTT. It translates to CSVRLSPTNTEAFF.

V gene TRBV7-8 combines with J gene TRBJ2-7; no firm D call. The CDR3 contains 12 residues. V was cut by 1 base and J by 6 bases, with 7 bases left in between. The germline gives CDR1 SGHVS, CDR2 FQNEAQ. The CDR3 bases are TGTGCCAGCAGCTTAGGGTGGAGCGAGCAGTACGTC. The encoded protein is CASSLGWSEQYV.

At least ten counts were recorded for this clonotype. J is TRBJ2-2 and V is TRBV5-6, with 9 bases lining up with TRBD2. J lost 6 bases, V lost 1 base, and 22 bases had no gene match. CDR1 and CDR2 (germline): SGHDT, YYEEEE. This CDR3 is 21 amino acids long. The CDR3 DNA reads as TGTGCCAGCAGCTTGCTAATAGCGGGAGACGGGAACACTCCGAGTGCCGGGGAGCTGTTTTTT. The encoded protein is CASSLLIAGDGNTPSAGELFF.

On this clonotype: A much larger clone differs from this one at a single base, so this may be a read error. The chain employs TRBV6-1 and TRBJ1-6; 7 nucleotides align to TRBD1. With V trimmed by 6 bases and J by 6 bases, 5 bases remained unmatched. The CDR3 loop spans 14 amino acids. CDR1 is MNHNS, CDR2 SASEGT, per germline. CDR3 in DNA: TGTGCCAGCAGGCTCGGGACAGCTAATTCACCCCTCCACTTT. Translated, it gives CASRLGTANSPLHF.

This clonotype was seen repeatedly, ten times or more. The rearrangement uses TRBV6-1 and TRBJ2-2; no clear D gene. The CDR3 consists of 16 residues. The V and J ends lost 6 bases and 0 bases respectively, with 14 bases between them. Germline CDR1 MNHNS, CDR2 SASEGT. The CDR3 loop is CASRGPIGTNTGELFF. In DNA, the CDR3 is TGTGCCAGCAGGGGCCCCATAGGAACGAACACCGGGGAGCTGTTTTTT.

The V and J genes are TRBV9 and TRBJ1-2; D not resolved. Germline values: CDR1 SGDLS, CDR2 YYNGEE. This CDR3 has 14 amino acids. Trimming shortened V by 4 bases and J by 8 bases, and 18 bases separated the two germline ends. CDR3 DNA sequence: TGTGCCAGCAGCCACTCTTTGGGTGGGGAGGGCTACACCTTC. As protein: CASSHSLGGEGYTF. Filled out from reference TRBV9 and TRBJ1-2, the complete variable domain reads DSGVTQTPKHLITATGQRVTLRCSPRSGDLSVYWYQQSLDQGLQFLIQYYNGEERAKGNILERFSAQQFPDLHSELNLSSLELGDSALYFCASSHSLGGEGYTFGSGTRLTVV.

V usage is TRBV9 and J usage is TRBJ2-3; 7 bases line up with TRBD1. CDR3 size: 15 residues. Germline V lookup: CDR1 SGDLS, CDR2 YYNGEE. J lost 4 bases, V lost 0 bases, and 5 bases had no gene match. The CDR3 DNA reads TGTGCCAGCAGCGTAGTAAGCCAGGGGGCAGATACGCAGTATTTT. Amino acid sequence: CASSVVSQGADTQYF.

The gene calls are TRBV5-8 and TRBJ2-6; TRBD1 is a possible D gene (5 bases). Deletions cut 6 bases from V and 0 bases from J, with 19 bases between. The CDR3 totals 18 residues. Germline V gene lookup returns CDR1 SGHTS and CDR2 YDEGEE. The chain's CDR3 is CASTIPPRALSGANVLTF. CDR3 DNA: TGTGCCAGCACCATTCCCCCCAGGGCCCTCTCTGGGGCCAACGTCCTGACTTTC.

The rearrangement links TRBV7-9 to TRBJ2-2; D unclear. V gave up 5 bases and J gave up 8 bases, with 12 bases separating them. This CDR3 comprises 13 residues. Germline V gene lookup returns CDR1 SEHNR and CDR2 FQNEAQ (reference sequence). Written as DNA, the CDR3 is TGTGCCAGCAGCCGAGATTTCCGGGGGGAGCTGTTTTTT. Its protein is CASSRDFRGELFF. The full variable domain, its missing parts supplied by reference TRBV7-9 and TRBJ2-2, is DTGVSQNPRHKITKRGQNVTFRCDPISEHNRLYWYRQTLGQGPEFLTYFQNEAQLEKSRLLSDRFSAERPKGSFSTLEIQRTEQGDSAMYLCASSRDFRGELFFGEGSRLTVL.

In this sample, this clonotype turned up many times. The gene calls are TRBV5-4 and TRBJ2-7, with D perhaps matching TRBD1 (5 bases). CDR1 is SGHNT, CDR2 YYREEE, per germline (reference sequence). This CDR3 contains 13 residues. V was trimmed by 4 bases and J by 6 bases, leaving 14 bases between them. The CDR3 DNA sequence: TGTGCCAGCAGCCACAGGCTAGTGTCCGAGCAGTACTTC. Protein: CASSHRLVSEQYF.

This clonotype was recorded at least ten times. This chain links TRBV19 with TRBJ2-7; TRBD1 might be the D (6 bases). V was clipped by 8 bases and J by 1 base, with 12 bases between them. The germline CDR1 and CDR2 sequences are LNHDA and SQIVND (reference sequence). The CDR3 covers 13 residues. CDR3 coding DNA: TGTGCCAGTCGAAAACAGGGATCCTACGAGCAGTACTTC. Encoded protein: CASRKQGSYEQYF.

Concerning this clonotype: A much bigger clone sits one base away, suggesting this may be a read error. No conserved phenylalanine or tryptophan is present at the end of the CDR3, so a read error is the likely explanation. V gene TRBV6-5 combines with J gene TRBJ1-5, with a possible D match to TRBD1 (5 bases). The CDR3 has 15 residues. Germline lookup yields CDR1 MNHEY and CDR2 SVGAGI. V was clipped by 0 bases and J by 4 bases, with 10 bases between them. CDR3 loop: CASSYSIGGNQPQHL. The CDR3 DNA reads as TGTGCCAGCAGTTACTCGATCGGGGGGAATCAGCCCCAGCATCTT.

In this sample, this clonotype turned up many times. CDR3: CASSLDRAAHVYNEQFF. CDR3 DNA: TGTGCCAGCAGCTTAGACCGGGCGGCGCATGTCTACAATGAGCAGTTCTTC. The V call is TRBV7-9, the J call TRBJ2-1; no definite D call. Germline V lookup: CDR1 SEHNR, CDR2 FQNEAQ (reference sequence). This CDR3 has 17 residues. The V and J ends lost 1 base and 3 bases respectively, with 16 bases between them.

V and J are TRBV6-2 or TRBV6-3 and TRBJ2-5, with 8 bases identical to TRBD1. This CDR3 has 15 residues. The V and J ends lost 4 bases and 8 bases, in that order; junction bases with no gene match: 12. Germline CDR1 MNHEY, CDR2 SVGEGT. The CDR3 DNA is TGTGCCAGCAGTTTCCGGACAACAGGGGGGAGAACCCAGTACTTC. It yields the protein CASSFRTTGGRTQYF.

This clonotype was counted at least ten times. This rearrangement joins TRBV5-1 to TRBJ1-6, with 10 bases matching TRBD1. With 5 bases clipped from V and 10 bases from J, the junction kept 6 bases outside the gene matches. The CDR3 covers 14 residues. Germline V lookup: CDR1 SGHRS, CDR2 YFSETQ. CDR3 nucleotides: TGCGCCAGCAGTTGGGACAGGGGAACGTCACCCCTCCACTTT. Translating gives CASSWDRGTSPLHF.

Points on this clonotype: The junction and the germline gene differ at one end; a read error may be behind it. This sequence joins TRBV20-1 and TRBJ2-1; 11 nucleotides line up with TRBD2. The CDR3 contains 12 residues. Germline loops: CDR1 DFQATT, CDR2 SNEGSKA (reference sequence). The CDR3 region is CSAGLAGGEPYF. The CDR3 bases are TGCAGTGCTGGCCTAGCGGGGGGCGAGCCGTACTTC.